This T cell receptor (beta chain) was found in a study of blood T cell repertoires in COVID-19. Study details: Acute and convalescent COVID-19 specimens originated in the United States, Italy and Spain. Sources were T cells, B-cell-depleted T cells, or PBMCs; the material itself was cDNA or gDNA.

Per the original data handling: Reference gene primer amplification gave estimated nucleated cell counts. Profiling relied on immunoSEQ multiplex PCR, and the TCRdb table lists in-frame clones only, not all of them. V and J calls and clone size are given by that table; D and trimming were obtained from the DNA. Of 300,000 to 450,000 clones listed, roughly 85% were seen once; the top ten hold under 4%. Specimen: peripheral blood. The sequence derives from a young woman with acute or convalescent COVID-19.

CDR3 protein: CASRTDLGYTF. CDR3 DNA sequence: TGTGCCAGCAGAACTGATTTGGGCTACACCTTC. The chain couples TRBV11-2 to TRBJ1-2; no clear D gene. Germline loops: CDR1 SGHAT, CDR2 FQNNGV. Trimming stripped 6 bases from V and 8 bases from J, with 10 bases between. The CDR3 is 11 residues long. Filled out from reference TRBV11-2 and TRBJ1-2, the complete variable domain reads EAGVAQSPRYKIIEKRQSVAFWCNPISGHATLYWYQQILGQGPKLLIQFQNNGVVDDSQLPKDRFSAERLKGVDSTLKIQPAKLEDSAVYLCASRTDLGYTFGSGTRLTVV.